This T cell receptor (beta chain) was obtained from a study of T cell responses to AZD1222 COVID-19 vaccine. A word on this clone: Its specificity is unknown.

Whole-study findings and limits: Among the donors, most were white British and more were female, and clonal diversity was possibly underestimated.

This CDR3 is 14 amino acids long. The V and J ends lost 8 bases and 2 bases respectively, with 12 bases between them. Germline loops: CDR1 MNHEY, CDR2 SVGAGI. Sequencing used immunoSEQ multiplex PCR; TCRdb keeps in-frame clones, though not all of them. The profile shows about 130,000 clones, approximately 90% of them singletons. The sample consisted of peripheral blood, taken on day 0 of AZD1222 vaccination. The V and J genes are TRBV6-5 and TRBJ1-4; tentatively, D is TRBD1 (6 bases). The source is an adult in good health. CDR3 bases: TGTGCCAGCTTGGAAGGGGGTACTAATGAAAAACTGTTTTTT. Translating gives CASLEGGTNEKLFF.